This T cell receptor beta chain was documented in a study of cytomegalovirus exposure and HLA in healthy donors (dated by TCRdb to the late 2010s). With regard to the full study: In an earlier analysis of 587 of the donors, 276 Gb of sequence data and 117 million unique TCR beta sequences from about 190 million T cells were reported. Roughly 300 gigabases of sequencing data and roughly 90 million unique TCR sequences were included in an early release covering 500 to 750 HLA-typed donors. Among the roughly 400 genotyped donors, under 90% belonged to the genetic ancestry cluster associated with self-reported Caucasian donors. The study was designed to test whether signatures of past pathogen exposure could be identified by cataloging public T cell receptors. The T cell repertoires of 670 or so subjects were profiled by immunosequencing and related to cytomegalovirus serostatus. Along with the approximately 670-subject first cohort, a separate validation cohort of over a hundred different subjects was used. To predict cytomegalovirus infection status, the study combined high-throughput TCR immunosequencing, statistical association of individual TCRs with disease status, and machine learning. A later analysis re-analyzed previously published TCR beta repertoires from 660 or so donors and added high-resolution HLA genotyping to study TCR occurrence patterns. Rather than drawing on any new phenotypic data, the later analysis identified candidate immune exposures from TCR beta sequences and the way those sequences occurred across donors. An earlier analysis of around 580 of the donors used high-throughput TCR beta sequencing to judge whether each TCR beta V gene segment behaved as functional or pseudogenic. Donor age, sex, ethnicity and CMV serostatus were compiled alongside the repertoire data. A later genetic analysis used genome-wide SNP genotypes for about 65% of the 666 donors, treating that subset as a discovery cohort. Every discovery cohort repertoire had been produced on one sequencing platform. Class I and class II HLA loci were covered by the typing at four-digit resolution. Typing coverage varied by locus: roughly 629-630 donors for A, B, C, DRB1 and DQB1; more than 500 for DQA1; over 600 for DPA1; some 470 for DPB1. Several DR-DQ haplotypes were handled as single units for association and clustering because linkage in the cohort was strong. Among a few hundred genotyped donors of the cohort, an average of 235,054 unique TCR beta nucleotide sequences were sequenced per donor, around 20% of them non-productive.

Beyond this particular receptor, the publication reports: In a later analysis, most CMV-associated TCR beta chains were found to appear HLA-restricted, with HLA associations seemingly driven largely by CMV exposure. The earlier analysis of 587 of the donors excluded 15 to 20 rarely observed V segments, including chromosome 9 orphons, because counts were too low. This cohort had only TCR beta chains sequenced, and the lack of alpha or paired-chain data limited which features could be detected. Most TCR sequences were seen in very few donors, while some public TCRs were found in many individuals. A later analysis associated some 17,000 TCR beta sequences with specific HLA alleles at a false discovery rate of 0.05. A further reported finding was that TCR beta sequences accurately predicted the HLA-A and HLA-B alleles for most subjects in the first cohort. The study gave a list of 150 to 200 TCR beta chains associated with cytomegalovirus. Compared with equally common non-associated chains, HLA-associated TCR beta chains in a later analysis were more clonally expanded and had lower generation probabilities. In an earlier analysis of approximately 590 of the donors, most TCR beta V segments appeared in productive rearrangements about 87% or about 30% of the time, broadly matching IMGT annotations. A later analysis found that TCR association rates varied across HLA loci, with DRB1 alleles showing the most associated TCRs and HLA-C alleles the fewest. The authors suggested that the approach could potentially be generalized to other disease states and immunological phenotypes. A later analysis reported that several top co-occurrence clusters appeared linked to parvovirus B19, influenza, CMV and Epstein-Barr virus. The only immune exposure information available for the cohort was CMV serostatus. The sequencing pipeline was judged likely to have produced a cluster of highly shared sequence variants as a technical artifact. The classifier was reported to diagnose cytomegalovirus status with high specificity and sensitivity in both the original and validation cohorts. Strong co-occurrence of HLA alleles, especially DR and DQ, made assigning TCR associations to individual alleles difficult. In a later genetic analysis, a missense DCLRE1C variant was associated with V-gene and J-gene trimming of TCR beta chains, and the association was replicated in an independent cohort. Because HLA typing was missing for some donors at each locus, association tests included only the typed subset. A few of the identified cytomegalovirus-associated TCR beta chains were confirmed in vitro to be specific for cytomegalovirus antigens. Roughly uniform sequencing depth across donors was assumed in presence/absence analyses, although this assumption may not hold. Linkage disequilibrium might explain the correlated functional status among segregating V segments, but an unknown experimental factor could not be excluded. Because the 87-base-pair reads could not distinguish some IMGT-functional V segments, including TRBV6-2 and TRBV6-3, those segments were excluded. Compared with the roughly 700-donor mean, donors in an Asian-associated ancestry cluster had fewer N-insertions in productive TCRs, according to a later genetic analysis.

The germline V gene (reference sequence) sets CDR1 to SEHNR and CDR2 to FQNEAQ. Relative to germline, V is missing 3 bases and J is missing 0 bases, with 5 bases of the junction outside any gene match. From cysteine to phenylalanine, the CDR3 is 15 amino acids long. Only the CDR3 part of the read is kept: 45 bases, read in frame from the first base. The library was generated by the immunoSEQ multiplex PCR assay. The multiplex PCR relied on a mix of 60 forward primers for TCR Vbeta segments and 13 reverse primers for TCR Jbeta segments. A multiplex PCR assay on genomic DNA amplified the CDR3 region of rearranged TCR beta genes. The Illumina HiSeq System was used to sequence the amplified TCR beta libraries as 87-base-pair reads. The authors' pipeline ran thus. A later analysis tallied 75 million to 85 million unique TCR beta chains across the 660 or so repertoires, and about 10 million of those chains were shared by two or more donors. Raw reads were error-corrected and collapsed into unique sequences with a nearest-neighbor algorithm that merged closely related sequences to remove PCR and sequencing errors. CDR3 sequences were aligned to IMGT reference sequences to assign V, D and J gene segments. For a sequence to be retained, a match of at least six nucleotides was required to both a V gene segment and a J gene segment. A rearrangement was called productive if the CDR3 had no stop codons and remained in frame with V and J, and every other rearrangement was called non-productive. CDR3 was defined by IMGT convention, running from the second conserved V-encoded cysteine to the conserved J-encoded phenylalanine. The earlier analysis of 550 to 650 of the donors excluded any sequence lacking an unambiguous match to a single V gene segment. In an earlier analysis of a few hundred of the donors, V segments were called functional above 56.7% productive rearrangements and were called segregating when the between-donor standard deviation exceeded 5%. A statistical classification framework was developed to diagnose cytomegalovirus status using the catalog of TCR beta chain sequences. V and J gene assignment, in a later analysis, came from comparing TCR nucleotide sequences with IMGT/GENE-DB human TR gene sequences. In a later analysis, CDR3 sequences and most-parsimonious VDJ recombination scenarios were assigned using the TCRdist pipeline. In a later analysis, each TCR beta chain was defined by its CDR3 amino acid sequence together with its V-gene family, and reads lacking a unique V-gene family were excluded. A later analysis removed over 500 highly shared, low-generation-probability nucleotide sequences to deal with suspected cross-contamination and a sequencing artifact. In a later analysis, a clonal expansion index was calculated for each public chain from normalized within-repertoire ranks of inferred template counts. Generation probabilities in a later analysis came from a VDJ recombination model fitted to out-of-frame rearrangements, and those results were checked against IGoR. In a later analysis, hypergeometric tests were used to score TCR-TCR, TCR-HLA and TCR-CMV co-occurrence, with a repertoire-size bias correction applied to TCR pairs. To estimate false discovery rates, a later analysis permuted the HLA or CMV assignments 20 times. In a later analysis, co-occurring TCRs were grouped using DBSCAN, and TCRdist sequence similarity was added for clustering within HLA-allele-positive subsets. Co-occurrence clustering excluded repertoires with fewer than 30,000 or more than 120,000 public chains, plus five with anomalous nucleotide sharing. TCRdb's version of the immuneACCESS table is confined to in-frame rearrangements and falls short of the full clone set. An unresolved V gene accounts for under half of the shortfall where checked; the remainder is of unknown origin. For V, J and clone size, that table is used; D and trimming come from the DNA. The sample table shows 120,000 to 150,000 clones, and approximately 80% are seen once. The ten largest clones represent 3.5% to 5.5% of the sample.

The cohort comprised fewer than 750 healthy bone marrow donors. All cohort members were sampled while nominally healthy, although unrecorded immune exposures were likely present. The donor was CMV seropositive and belonged to the group of 250 to 350 seropositive cohort members. Each donor provided a peripheral blood sample, and peripheral blood mononuclear cells were used for TCR beta sequencing. The Qiagen DNeasy Blood Extraction Kit was used to extract genomic DNA from the blood cell samples. Points on this clone: There is no known antigen for this receptor. Base qualities are missing; no much larger clone stands one base away.

The rearrangement combines TRBV7-9 with TRBJ2-7; the junction holds 7 bases that match TRBD1. The source material was PBMCs. The TCR originated in a woman in her 40s in good health and CMV-seropositive. The nucleotide sequence reads as follows: TGTGCCAGCAGCTTCAGGGGGTCAAGCTCCTACGAGCAGTACTTC. Its protein product is CASSFRGSSSYEQYF.